The next 28 T cell receptor beta chains were all read from a single sample in a study of blood T cell repertoires in COVID-19. Generated by immunoSEQ multiplex PCR, the TCRdb table keeps only in-frame clones and is missing some. The table has approximately 210,000 clones, around 90% seen once; the top ten hold approximately 1.2%. The sample comprised peripheral blood. Receptor source: a man between 25 and 39 years old with acute or convalescent COVID-19.

V and J are TRBV6-5 and TRBJ2-3, with TRBD2 matching 9 bases. Germline loops: CDR1 MNHEY, CDR2 SVGAGI. After removal of 0 bases from V and 3 bases from J, the junction contained 4 bases not matched to a gene. This CDR3 contains 16 residues. CDR3 bases: TGTGCCAGCAGTTACTCGGCGGGGGGGCGGACAGATACGCAGTATTTT. Translating it yields CASSYSAGGRTDTQYF.

The chain's CDR3 is CASRTGLSGTEAFF. The CDR3 bases are TGTGCCAGCAGGACAGGGTTGTCGGGGACTGAAGCTTTCTTT. The chain carries TRBV7-2 and TRBJ1-1; 7 positions agree with TRBD1. From germline, CDR1 is SGHTA and CDR2 FQGNSA. After removal of 6 bases from V and 5 bases from J, the junction contained 9 bases not matched to a gene. The CDR3 loop spans 14 amino acids.

The genes are TRBV5-1 and TRBJ2-5, with TRBD2 matching 7 bases. V gave up 3 bases and J gave up 1 base; unmatched junction bases: 3. Per the germline V gene, CDR1 is SGHRS and CDR2 is YFSETQ. This CDR3 region has 14 residues. CDR3 loop: CASSWGGIQETQYF. CDR3 nucleotides: TGCGCCAGCAGCTGGGGGGGAATCCAAGAGACCCAGTACTTC.

This chain connects TRBV12-3 or TRBV12-4 to TRBJ2-7, with TRBD1 identical over 7 bases. V lost 4 bases and J lost 5; bases outside the gene matches: 5. This CDR3 spans 13 amino acids. The CDR3 region is CASSSGTAHEQYF. CDR3 nucleotide sequence: TGTGCCAGCAGTTCCGGGACAGCTCACGAGCAGTACTTC.

The chain recombines TRBV5-1 with TRBJ1-1, with TRBD1 matching over 9 bases. The CDR3 loop spans 14 amino acids. V dropped 0 bases and J dropped 4; count of bases not matched to a gene: 1. Germline V lookup: CDR1 SGHRS, CDR2 YFSETQ. CDR3 sequence (DNA): TGCGCCAGCAGCTTGGAGACAGGGGGCACTGAAGCTTTCTTT. Translating it yields CASSLETGGTEAFF.

The chain recombines TRBV6-5 with TRBJ1-4; possible D gene TRBD1, 5 bases. With 5 bases removed from V and 7 bases from J, the gap between germline ends came to 8 bases. Germline V gives CDR1 MNHEY, CDR2 SVGAGI. The CDR3 sequence is 12 residues long. The chain's CDR3 is CASSRRGEKLFF. CDR3 coding DNA: TGTGCCAGCAGTCGAAGGGGTGAAAAACTGTTTTTT.

CDR3 DNA: TGTGCCAGCAGCTTTAGCGGGGGGGCAAGCAATGAGCAGTTCTTC. It is translated as CASSFSGGASNEQFF. The rearrangement uses TRBV7-9 and TRBJ2-1, with 11 positions matching TRBD2. This CDR3 region has 15 residues. Unmatched junction bases numbered 4, after V lost 3 bases and J lost 6 bases. Per germline, CDR1 SEHNR and CDR2 FQNEAQ (reference sequence).

The rearrangement uses TRBV19 and TRBJ2-5, with 7 bases matching TRBD1. Germline assignment: CDR1 LNHDA and CDR2 SQIVND (reference sequence). This CDR3 has 14 residues. V was clipped by 6 bases and J by 5 bases; unmatched bases: 9. This chain's CDR3 is CASRPRQGLETQYF. CDR3 nucleotide sequence: TGTGCCAGTAGGCCCCGACAGGGTTTGGAGACCCAGTACTTC.

The rearrangement joins TRBV19 to TRBJ1-1; D is ambiguous. Per germline, CDR1 LNHDA and CDR2 SQIVND (reference sequence). The CDR3 runs to 15 residues. V was cut by 0 bases and J by 0 bases, with 8 bases left in between. CDR3 DNA: TGTGCCAGTAGTATAGACACTAGAGTGAACACTGAAGCTTTCTTT. This codes for CASSIDTRVNTEAFF.

This chain links TRBV5-5 with TRBJ2-7; the D gene is possibly TRBD1 (5 bases). The CDR3 is 14 residues long. The V end was cut by 0 bases, the J end by 3 bases, with 10 bases between. Germline CDR1 is SGHKS and CDR2 is YYEKEE (reference sequence). CDR3 coding DNA: TGTGCCAGCAGCTTGGGGACACTGAACTACGAGCAGTACTTC. The encoded protein is CASSLGTLNYEQYF.

The chain uses TRBV5-1 and TRBJ1-2, with TRBD1 identical over 8 bases. Germline V gene lookup returns CDR1 SGHRS and CDR2 YFSETQ. The length of the CDR3 is 15 residues. The J segment lost 4 bases and the V segment lost 4 bases, leaving 9 bases of the junction unmatched. The CDR3, as DNA: TGCGCCAGCAGCCCCGGGACAGGACCCCTCTATGGCTACACCTTC. Amino acids: CASSPGTGPLYGYTF. Full variable domain (missing parts from reference TRBV5-1 and TRBJ1-2): KAGVTQTPRYLIKTRGQQVTLSCSPISGHRSVSWYQQTPGQGLQFLFEYFSETQRNKGNFPGRFSGRQFSNSRSEMNVSTLELGDSALYLCASSPGTGPLYGYTFGSGTRLTVV.

Here the CDR3 reads CASSPGRGQGEQYF. The CDR3 DNA sequence: TGTGCCAGCTCCCCCGGCAGGGGGCAGGGCGAGCAGTACTTC. The chain uses TRBV18 and TRBJ2-7; the match to TRBD1 covers 8 bases. There are 14 residues in the CDR3. Germline V CDR1 and CDR2: KGHSH, LQKENI. V lost 6 bases to trimming and J lost 6 bases; unmatched junction nucleotides: 10.

The rearrangement joins TRBV30 to TRBJ1-4; TRBD1 aligns across 7 bases. Trimming cost V 6 bases and J 5 bases; bases outside gene matches: 6. Germline CDR1 is GTSNPN and CDR2 is SVGIG (reference sequence). This CDR3 is built from 13 residues. The CDR3 protein is CACIKDRNEKLFF. CDR3 DNA: TGTGCCTGCATCAAGGACAGGAATGAAAAACTGTTTTTT.

The V gene is TRBV7-3, the J gene TRBJ2-7, with TRBD2 matching 7 bases. This CDR3 region has 14 residues. After removal of 1 base from V and 6 bases from J, the junction contained 6 bases not matched to a gene. CDR1 is SGHTA, CDR2 FQGTGA, per germline. The CDR3 reads CASSLRAGSSEQYF. DNA for the CDR3: TGTGCCAGCAGCTTAAGAGCGGGATCAAGCGAGCAGTACTTC.

This clone was seen once. This sequence joins TRBV7-2 and TRBJ2-1; no definite D call. Germline V CDR1 and CDR2: SGHTA, FQGNSA. The CDR3 contains 14 residues. Trimming removed 1 base from V and 3 bases from J, with 7 bases in between. The CDR3 coding sequence is TGTGCCAGCAGCTTAGAATACAGCTACAATGAGCAGTTCTTC. This sequence encodes CASSLEYSYNEQFF.

V and J are TRBV28 and TRBJ1-5; a weak D match, TRBD1 (5 bases). Germline values: CDR1 MDHEN, CDR2 SYDVKM. V was pared by 6 bases and J by 2 bases, with 14 bases between. The CDR3 runs to 15 residues. CDR3 sequence reads: CASSVGGFGNQPQHF. CDR3 nucleotide sequence: TGTGCCAGCAGCGTCGGGGGATTCGGCAATCAGCCCCAGCATTTT.

This clone was detected a few times. The rearrangement uses TRBV18 and TRBJ2-6; the D is unclear. The CDR3 totals 15 residues. CDR1 KGHSH and CDR2 LQKENI come from the germline V gene. The germline V and J ends were trimmed by 0 bases and 0 bases, with 3 bases remaining between them. CDR3: CASSPPASGANVLTF. The CDR3 DNA follows: TGTGCCAGCTCACCACCGGCCTCTGGGGCCAACGTCCTGACTTTC. The complete variable domain, with remaining parts taken from reference TRBV18 and TRBJ2-6, reads NAGVMQNPRHLVRRRGQEARLRCSPMKGHSHVYWYRQLPEEGLKFMVYLQKENIIDESGMPKERFSAEFPKEGPSILRIQQVVRGDSAAYFCASSPPASGANVLTFGAGSRLTVL.

About this clone: This CDR3 is also generated by other DNA sequences in the sample. The chain employs TRBV7-9 and TRBJ1-4, with TRBD1 as a possible D gene (5 bases). This CDR3 is built from 14 residues. V lost 1 base to trimming and J lost 5 bases, with 8 bases between them. Looked up from germline, CDR1 is SEHNR and CDR2 is FQNEAQ (reference sequence). The CDR3, as DNA: TGTGCCAGCAGCTTAGGCCAGGGAAATGAAAAACTGTTTTTT. Residues: CASSLGQGNEKLFF.

This clone was seen once. V usage is TRBV6-5 and J usage is TRBJ1-3; D possibly corresponds to TRBD1 (5 bases). The V gene lost 3 bases and the J gene lost 0 bases, with 9 bases spanning the gap. The germline V gene has CDR1 MNHEY and CDR2 SVGAGI. The CDR3 runs 15 residues. CDR3 bases: TGTGCCAGCAGTTATAAGGGGTACTCTGGAAACACCATATATTTT. This translates into CASSYKGYSGNTIYF.

V and J are TRBV30 and TRBJ2-1; the D is unclear. The CDR3 covers 13 residues. V lost 1 base and J 3 bases, leaving 7 bases between the germline ends. Germline V CDR1 and CDR2: GTSNPN, SVGIG (reference sequence). The CDR3 is CAWSASNYNEQFF. CDR3 nucleotide sequence: TGTGCCTGGAGTGCCTCTAACTACAATGAGCAGTTCTTC.

J is TRBJ2-5 and V is TRBV5-8; 9 bases fit TRBD1. The germline gives CDR1 SGHTS, CDR2 YDEGEE. The CDR3 spans 14 residues. J lost 4 bases, V lost 4 bases, and 5 bases had no gene match. The CDR3 region has the DNA TGTGCCAGCAGCCCACAGGGGGCTCGAGAGACCCAGTACTTC. Its protein is CASSPQGARETQYF.

This clone was observed once. This CDR3 reads CASSLADSGNTIYF. The DNA of the CDR3 is TGCGCCAGCAGCTTGGCAGACTCTGGAAACACCATATATTTT. V and J are TRBV5-1 and TRBJ1-3; no firm D call. V dropped 0 bases and J dropped 0 bases, with 4 bases sitting between them. The CDR3 consists of 14 residues. Germline values: CDR1 SGHRS, CDR2 YFSETQ.

The V gene is TRBV23-1, the J gene TRBJ1-2; D may be TRBD1 (5 bases). TRBV23-1 counts as an open reading frame of uncertain function. With 4 bases removed from V and 1 base from J, the gap between germline ends came to 22 bases. The CDR3 totals 18 residues. CDR3 residues: CASSRVWGDLQINYGYTF. CDR3 coding DNA: TGCGCCAGCAGTCGAGTTTGGGGGGACCTACAGATTAACTATGGCTACACCTTC.

This chain joins TRBV5-1 and TRBJ2-6, with 7 positions matching TRBD1. V lost 5 bases, J lost 2 bases, and 16 bases stayed unmatched. This CDR3 contains 19 residues. Germline loops: CDR1 SGHRS, CDR2 YFSETQ. CDR3 region: CASRTGSGQVRTGANVLTF. The CDR3 nucleotides are TGCGCCAGCAGGACAGGCAGCGGACAGGTTAGGACTGGGGCCAACGTCCTGACTTTC. Using reference TRBV5-1 and TRBJ2-6 for the parts outside the CDR3, the full variable domain is KAGVTQTPRYLIKTRGQQVTLSCSPISGHRSVSWYQQTPGQGLQFLFEYFSETQRNKGNFPGRFSGRQFSNSRSEMNVSTLELGDSALYLCASRTGSGQVRTGANVLTFGAGSRLTVL.

The CDR3: CASSQLAGAWSEQFF. Here the CDR3 DNA reads TGTGCCAGCAGCCAACTAGCGGGAGCGTGGAGTGAGCAGTTCTTC. V and J are TRBV14 and TRBJ2-1; 10 bases are a match to TRBD2. Germline loops: CDR1 SGHDN, CDR2 FVKESK. V lost 2 bases and J lost 9; bases outside the gene matches: 7. This CDR3 spans 15 amino acids.

The chain couples TRBV3-1 (or the pseudogene TRBV3-2) to TRBJ2-3, with 9 bases fitting TRBD2. The junction had 6 bases not matched to a gene; V was cut back by 0 bases and J by 5 bases. The CDR3 loop spans 16 amino acids. Germline CDR1 and CDR2: LGHDT and YNNKEL (reference sequence). Written as DNA, the CDR3 is TGTGCCAGCAGCCAAGAGATAGCGGGAGTACAAGATACGCAGTATTTT. Its protein product is CASSQEIAGVQDTQYF.

The rearrangement links TRBV5-4 to TRBJ1-4, with 9 bases matching TRBD1. Germline V gene data show CDR1 as SGHNT and CDR2 as YYREEE (reference sequence). Losses at the gene ends were 0 bases for V and 7 bases for J; bases not matched to a gene: 4. The CDR3 runs 15 residues. The CDR3 loop reads CASSLGTGGIEKLFF. DNA of the CDR3: TGTGCCAGCAGCTTGGGAACAGGGGGCATTGAAAAACTGTTTTTT.

The CDR3 region is CASSHERGNSPLHF. Here the CDR3 DNA reads TGCGCCAGCAGTCATGAGAGAGGGAATTCACCCCTCCACTTT. The V and J genes are TRBV23-1 and TRBJ1-6; D is unresolved. TRBV23-1 falls under the ORF class, with uncertain function. CDR3 size: 14 residues. V was pared by 3 bases and J by 7 bases, with 10 bases between.